This T cell receptor (beta chain) is from a study of Tregs in tolerant kidney transplant recipients. Study at large: An approximately three-day belatacept mixed lymphocyte reaction, sometimes plus 5-day graft donor restimulation, preceded CD4+CD25+CD127- sorting. Recipient cells were told from donor cells by antibody staining.

A remark on this clone: Antigen specificity is unknown.

The repertoire was sequenced with immunoSEQ multiplex PCR; TCRdb's copy has only in-frame clones and lacks some. The sample consists of fewer than 20,000 clones, around 55% of them appearing once. Trimming stripped 4 bases from V and 3 bases from J, with 8 bases between. Germline lookup yields CDR1 SGHTA and CDR2 FQGNSA. CDR3 length: 13 amino acids. Whole-study results and caveats: Biological reproducibility was not directly addressed in this study.

This clonotype was sampled from a human donor in good health. This sequence joins TRBV7-2 and TRBJ2-3; D not certain. The sample comprised Tregs from blood cultured with allogeneic cells. The CDR3 DNA sequence: TGTGCCAGCAGCTCGCTCGAGACAGATACGCAGTATTTT. It encodes CASSSLETDTQYF.